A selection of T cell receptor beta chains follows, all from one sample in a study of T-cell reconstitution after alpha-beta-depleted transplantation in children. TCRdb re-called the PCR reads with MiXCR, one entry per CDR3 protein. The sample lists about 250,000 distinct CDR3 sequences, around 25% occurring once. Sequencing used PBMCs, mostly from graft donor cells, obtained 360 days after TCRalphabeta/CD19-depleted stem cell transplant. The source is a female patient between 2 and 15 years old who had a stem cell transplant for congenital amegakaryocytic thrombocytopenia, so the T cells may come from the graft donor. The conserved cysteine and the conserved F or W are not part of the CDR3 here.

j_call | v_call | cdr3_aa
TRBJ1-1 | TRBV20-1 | SASVGRYTEAF
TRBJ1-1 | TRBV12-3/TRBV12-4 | ASSLQFPGLPGVTEAF
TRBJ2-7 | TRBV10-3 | AISEVRGALGDYEQY
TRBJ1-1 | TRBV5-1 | ASSLGGQGVSNTEAF
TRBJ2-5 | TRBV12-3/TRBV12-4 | ASSRHRGRIETQY
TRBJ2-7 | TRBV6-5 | ASRTATYEQY
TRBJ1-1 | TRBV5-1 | ASSSTGGRTEAF
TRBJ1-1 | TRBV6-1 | ASRQIKTEMNTEAF
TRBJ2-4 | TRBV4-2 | ASSHSRTSGPALAKNIQY
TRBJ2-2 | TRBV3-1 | ASSVDPNTGELF
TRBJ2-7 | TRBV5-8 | ASSLARDSFTAYEQY
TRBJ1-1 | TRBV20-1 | SARGGWHTEAF
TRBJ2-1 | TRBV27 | ASSHRLAAYNEQF
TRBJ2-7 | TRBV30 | AWSVRRRVPYEQY
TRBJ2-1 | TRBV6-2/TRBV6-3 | ASSSHGLAEISIYNEQF
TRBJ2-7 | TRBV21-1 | ASSKTWTGSSYEQY
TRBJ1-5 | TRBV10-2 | ASRDLGQPQH
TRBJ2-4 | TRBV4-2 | ASSRGLAKAKNIQY
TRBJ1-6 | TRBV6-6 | ASSYRGIPLH
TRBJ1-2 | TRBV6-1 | ASSLSLQGRGYT
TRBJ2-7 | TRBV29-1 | SVAGASYEQY
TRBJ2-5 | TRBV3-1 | ASSQVGKTQETQY
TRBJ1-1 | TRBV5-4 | ASSSGKRGLKAEAF
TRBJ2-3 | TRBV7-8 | ASSSVPWPSTDTQY
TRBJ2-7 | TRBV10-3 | AISESRRTGPNEQY
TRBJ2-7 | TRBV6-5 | ASSYGGARGEQY